One sample yielded the 11 T cell receptor beta chains listed below, sequenced in a study of PD-L1 blockade in urothelial cancer. Sequenced by immunoSEQ multiplex PCR; TCRdb stores in-frame clones only, minus some. The data contain 70,000 or so clones, 80% to 85% of them singletons. Sequencing was performed on PBMCs, taken around atezolizumab (anti-PD-L1) treatment. The origin of the receptors is a man between 65 and 80 years old with urothelial cancer.

This sequence joins TRBV5-1 and TRBJ2-3; D is unclear. Germline V gene sequence: CDR1 SGHRS, CDR2 YFSETQ. V gave up 3 bases and J gave up 4 bases, with 6 bases separating them. This CDR3 comprises 12 residues. DNA of the CDR3: TGCGCCAGCAGCTCTGAGTCAGATACGCAGTATTTT. It encodes CASSSESDTQYF.

This clone showed up just a few times. The chain combines TRBV28 with TRBJ2-7; TRBD2 aligns across 12 bases. The germline gives CDR1 MDHEN, CDR2 SYDVKM. CDR3 length: 19 residues. Trimming removed 3 bases from V and 0 bases from J; junction bases left unmatched: 12. CDR3 region: CASSFGGLAGSRPSYEQYF. The CDR3 nucleotides are TGTGCCAGCAGTTTCGGGGGACTAGCGGGTTCGCGACCCTCCTACGAGCAGTACTTC.

The chain is built from TRBV28 and TRBJ2-2, with 11 positions matching TRBD1. The CDR3 loop spans 17 amino acids. Germline CDR1 reads MDHEN; CDR2 reads SYDVKM. V shed 5 bases, J shed 1 base, and the junction held 6 bases outside the gene matches. The CDR3 nucleotides are TGTGCCAGCAGTCTCCTGGGACAGGGGGTGAACACCGGGGAGCTGTTTTTT. It translates to CASSLLGQGVNTGELFF.

This clone occurred once. The V gene is TRBV27, the J gene TRBJ2-5; the match to TRBD1 covers 11 bases. The V gene end was trimmed by 5 bases and the J gene end by 4 bases; junction bases not matched to a gene: 9. The CDR3 length is 16 residues. Per the germline V gene, CDR1 is MNHEY and CDR2 is SMNVEV (reference sequence). The CDR3 DNA reads TGTGCCAGCAGTCCCCAACGGACAGGGGGCCCAGAGACCCAGTACTTC. Translation: CASSPQRTGGPETQYF.

This clone was recorded once. This sequence joins TRBV9 and TRBJ2-3, with unresolved D. Trimming took 0 bases from V and 0 from J, leaving 2 bases between them. The CDR3 has 13 residues. CDR1 is SGDLS, CDR2 YYNGEE, per germline. The CDR3 sequence: CASSVASTDTQYF. Written as DNA, the CDR3 is TGTGCCAGCAGCGTAGCTAGCACAGATACGCAGTATTTT.

The V and J genes are TRBV10-3 and TRBJ2-3, with D tentatively TRBD1 (6 bases). Between the trimmed V and J ends, which lost 6 bases and 4 bases, there was a span of 11 bases. The germline gives CDR1 ENHRY, CDR2 SYGVKD. The CDR3 runs to 13 residues. Written as DNA, the CDR3 is TGTGCCATCAGCTACAGGGAACCAGATACGCAGTATTTT. Protein sequence: CAISYREPDTQYF.

The V gene is TRBV7-8, the J gene TRBJ2-7; 8 bases fit TRBD1. Germline CDR1 is SGHVS and CDR2 is FQNEAQ. The ends lost 4 bases at V and 0 bases at J; junction bases unmatched: 2. The CDR3 is 14 amino acids. CDR3 in DNA: TGTGCCAGCAGCTCGGGGACAGGCTCCTACGAGCAGTACTTC. Translating it yields CASSSGTGSYEQYF.

The chain employs TRBV5-6 and TRBJ1-5; maybe TRBD1 (5 bases). Per the germline V gene, CDR1 is SGHDT and CDR2 is YYEEEE. This CDR3 is 17 amino acids long. Trimming took 1 base from V and 5 from J, leaving 19 bases between them. The CDR3 bases are TGTGCCAGCAGCTTGTCCAGGGAGGCTATCTCGGATCAGCCCCAGCATTTT. The encoded protein is CASSLSREAISDQPQHF. Full variable domain (rest looked up from reference TRBV5-6 and TRBJ1-5): DAGVTQSPTHLIKTRGQQVTLRCSPKSGHDTVSWYQQALGQGPQFIFQYYEEEERQRGNFPDRFSGHQFPNYSSELNVNALLLGDSALYLCASSLSREAISDQPQHFGDGTRLSIL.

The chain carries TRBV7-3 and TRBJ2-5; 8 bases fit TRBD1. The CDR3 length is 15 residues. The germline gives CDR1 SGHTA, CDR2 FQGTGA. Trimming took 2 bases from V and 5 from J; bases not matched to a gene: 7. The CDR3 here is CASSLDAGGWETQYF. Here the CDR3 DNA reads TGTGCCAGCAGCTTAGATGCAGGGGGCTGGGAGACCCAGTACTTC.

J is TRBJ1-4 and V is TRBV28, with 7 bases fitting TRBD1. The CDR3 runs 15 residues. V dropped 3 bases and J dropped 2; count of bases not matched to a gene: 3. From germline, CDR1 is MDHEN and CDR2 SYDVKM. CDR3 nucleotides: TGTGCCAGCAGTTTGATGACAGGGACTAATGAAAAACTGTTTTTT. Protein: CASSLMTGTNEKLFF.

The V call is TRBV5-4, the J call TRBJ2-5; TRBD2 is a possible D gene (5 bases). The ends were cut back, 4 bases at V and 0 bases at J, with 10 bases in the middle. CDR3 length: 14 amino acids. Germline CDR1 SGHNT, CDR2 YYREEE (reference sequence). The CDR3 sequence: CASSGGEDQETQYF. CDR3 nucleotide sequence: TGTGCCAGCAGCGGAGGCGAAGACCAAGAGACCCAGTACTTC.